These 30 T cell receptor beta chains were all obtained from the same sample, sequenced in a study of shared clonotypes between healthy human individuals. Using immunoSEQ multiplex PCR, the repertoire was profiled, and TCRdb retains in-frame clones only, with some absent. The repertoire includes 2 million or so clones, roughly 94% of them detected once, and 0.1% to 0.15% sits in the top ten. Source material: naive CD4+ T cells sorted from blood. Described subset: CD45RA+ positively selected. Receptors were obtained from a man aged 18 to 30 in good health.

This chain joins TRBV4-1 and TRBJ2-1; 7 positions agree with TRBD2. The germline gives CDR1 MGHRA, CDR2 YSYEKL. This CDR3 is built from 17 residues. With V trimmed by 1 base and J by 0 bases, 6 bases remained unmatched. The CDR3 DNA is TGCGCCAGCAGCCAAGTCACTAGCGCGAGCTCCTACAATGAGCAGTTCTTC. Translated: CASSQVTSASSYNEQFF.

Concerning this clone itself: Additional DNA sequences in this sample encode the identical CDR3. V gene TRBV5-1 combines with J gene TRBJ2-1; TRBD2 aligns across 9 bases. CDR3 length: 15 amino acids. Unmatched junction bases numbered 5, after V lost 0 bases and J lost 7 bases. Germline CDR1 SGHRS, CDR2 YFSETQ. The CDR3 sequence is CASSLVAGEGNEQFF. The DNA for the CDR3 is TGCGCCAGCAGCTTGGTAGCGGGGGAAGGTAATGAGCAGTTCTTC.

The chain couples TRBV5-1 to TRBJ1-4; D is unclear. Germline V lookup: CDR1 SGHRS, CDR2 YFSETQ. V lost 3 bases and J lost 14, with 17 bases in between. There are 13 residues in the CDR3. As DNA, the CDR3 is TGCGCCAGCAGCTCCAGGTCGCTGGGCGGGCTGTTTTTT. Translating gives CASSSRSLGGLFF.

The V gene is TRBV6-5, the J gene TRBJ2-2; TRBD1 matches at 9 bases. CDR3 size: 15 residues. The junction had 6 bases not matched to a gene; V was cut back by 5 bases and J by 5 bases. Per the germline V gene, CDR1 is MNHEY and CDR2 is SVGAGI. CDR3 coding DNA: TGTGCCAGCAGTACGGGACAGGGTATGACCGGGGAGCTGTTTTTT. This gives the protein CASSTGQGMTGELFF.

The chain is built from TRBV4-1 and TRBJ1-1; tentatively, D is TRBD1 (5 bases). This CDR3 has 17 amino acids. CDR1 and CDR2 (germline): MGHRA, YSYEKL. The germline V and J ends were trimmed by 3 bases and 4 bases, with 21 bases remaining between them. As DNA, the CDR3 is TGCGCCAGCAGCCACGGGCAGGGTATGATTTTGGGCACTGAAGCTTTCTTT. Residues: CASSHGQGMILGTEAFF.

The chain links TRBV30 to TRBJ2-1; D is ambiguous. V was clipped by 3 bases and J by 4 bases, with 10 bases between them. The CDR3 loop spans 13 amino acids. CDR1 and CDR2 (germline): GTSNPN, SVGIG (reference sequence). CDR3 amino acids: CAWSKAKYNEQFF. CDR3 nucleotide sequence: TGTGCCTGGAGCAAGGCGAAGTACAATGAGCAGTTCTTC.

V gene TRBV28 combines with J gene TRBJ2-1, with D possibly called TRBD1 or TRBD2 (7 bases each). Germline-derived CDR1 and CDR2 are MDHEN and SYDVKM. Trimming stripped 3 bases from V and 3 bases from J, with 12 bases between. The CDR3 runs 15 residues. CDR3: CASSLAGGGYNEQFF. The CDR3 bases are TGTGCCAGCAGTTTGGCAGGGGGGGGCTACAATGAGCAGTTCTTC.

This chain joins TRBV18 and TRBJ1-1, with a tentative D call TRBD1 (6 bases). Trimming took 4 bases from V and 1 from J, leaving 13 bases between them. The CDR3 is 15 residues long. Germline V CDR1 and CDR2: KGHSH, LQKENI. CDR3 protein: CASSLNRASNTEAFF. DNA for the CDR3: TGTGCCAGCTCACTTAACAGGGCGTCGAACACTGAAGCTTTCTTT.

V gene TRBV19 combines with J gene TRBJ2-1; 11 bases agree with TRBD2. Germline V lookup: CDR1 LNHDA, CDR2 SQIVND (reference sequence). This CDR3 spans 13 amino acids. The V gene end was trimmed by 0 bases and the J gene end by 15 bases; junction bases not matched to a gene: 4. The CDR3 loop is CASSIDSSGGPFF. CDR3 sequence (DNA): TGTGCCAGTAGTATAGATTCTAGCGGGGGGCCGTTCTTC.

The chain uses TRBV30 and TRBJ1-3; no reliable D call. This CDR3 spans 13 amino acids. Germline CDR1 and CDR2: GTSNPN and SVGIG (reference sequence). The germline V and J ends were trimmed by 0 bases and 9 bases, with 12 bases remaining between them. CDR3 nucleotide sequence: TGTGCCTGGAGTGTGTCCGCTCCAGCCACCATATATTTT. Encoded protein: CAWSVSAPATIYF.

This clone was recorded many times. The chain is built from TRBV18 and TRBJ1-2; 10 bases are a match to TRBD1. The trim removed 5 bases at V and 13 bases at J, leaving 7 bases unmatched. This CDR3 region has 12 residues. The germline V gene has CDR1 KGHSH and CDR2 LQKENI. CDR3 DNA: TGTGCCAGCTCAACGGGGACAGGGGTCCCCACCTTC. Amino acid sequence: CASSTGTGVPTF. Full variable domain (outside the CDR3, taken from reference TRBV18 and TRBJ1-2): NAGVMQNPRHLVRRRGQEARLRCSPMKGHSHVYWYRQLPEEGLKFMVYLQKENIIDESGMPKERFSAEFPKEGPSILRIQQVVRGDSAAYFCASSTGTGVPTFGSGTRLTVV.

The chain couples TRBV19 to TRBJ2-4, with D perhaps given as TRBD1 or TRBD2 (5 bases each). Germline-derived CDR1 and CDR2 are LNHDA and SQIVND (reference sequence). V lost 3 bases to trimming and J lost 5 bases, with 11 bases between them. This CDR3 contains 14 residues. CDR3 bases: TGTGCCAGTAGTATTGCGCAGGGACAAAACATTCAGTACTTC. Residues: CASSIAQGQNIQYF. Combining the CDR3 with reference TRBV19 and TRBJ2-4 gives the whole variable domain DGGITQSPKYLFRKEGQNVTLSCEQNLNHDAMYWYRQDPGQGLRLIYYSQIVNDFQKGDIAEGYSVSREKKESFPLTVTSAQKNPTAFYLCASSIAQGQNIQYFGAGTRLSVL.

This chain uses TRBV5-1 with TRBJ2-3; D is unresolved. This CDR3 spans 13 amino acids. V lost 4 bases, J lost 2 bases, and 8 bases lay in between. The germline V gene encodes CDR1 SGHRS and CDR2 YFSETQ. CDR3 coding DNA: TGCGCCAGCAGCGGATATAACACAGATACGCAGTATTTT. Translation gives CASSGYNTDTQYF.

V and J are TRBV30 and TRBJ1-5; 7 nucleotides line up with TRBD1. The CDR3 runs 19 residues. V lost 3 bases, J lost 1 base, and 18 bases stayed unmatched. Per germline, CDR1 GTSNPN and CDR2 SVGIG (reference sequence). CDR3 in DNA: TGTGCCTGGAGCCCCGGGACAGCCGTATACCGGGACAGCAATCAGCCCCAGCATTTT. It codes for CAWSPGTAVYRDSNQPQHF.

The chain uses TRBV9 and TRBJ1-1, with 7 bases that match TRBD1. The junction had 3 bases not matched to a gene; V was cut back by 0 bases and J by 4 bases. Germline lookup yields CDR1 SGDLS and CDR2 YYNGEE. This CDR3 has 14 amino acids. CDR3 amino acids: CASSVVAGGTEAFF. The CDR3 coding sequence is TGTGCCAGCAGCGTAGTGGCAGGGGGCACTGAAGCTTTCTTT.

This chain connects TRBV9 to TRBJ1-6, with D unresolved. With 6 bases removed from V and 0 bases from J, the gap between germline ends came to 10 bases. The CDR3 is made up of 15 amino acids. CDR1 SGDLS and CDR2 YYNGEE come from the germline V gene. The CDR3 nucleotides read TGTGCCAGCACGACGGGCAGCTCCTATAATTCACCCCTCCACTTT. Residues: CASTTGSSYNSPLHF.

This chain connects TRBV15 to TRBJ1-3, with unresolved D. V lost 0 bases and J lost 2, with 8 bases in between. The CDR3 consists of 15 residues. The germline V gene encodes CDR1 LNHNV and CDR2 YYDKDF (reference sequence). In nucleotides, the CDR3 is TGTGCCACCAGCAGAGATGTGGGTGCTGGAAACACCATATATTTT. It codes for CATSRDVGAGNTIYF.

The DNA of the CDR3 is TGTGCCTGGGAGACCGGGACAGGGGTTAACGAGCAGTACTTC. Encoded protein: CAWETGTGVNEQYF. V is TRBV30 and J is TRBJ2-7; 10 nucleotides line up with TRBD1. Germline V gene lookup returns CDR1 GTSNPN and CDR2 SVGIG (reference sequence). The CDR3 length is 14 residues. After removal of 5 bases from V and 5 bases from J, the junction contained 9 bases not matched to a gene.

The chain employs TRBV7-9 and TRBJ1-6, with 11 positions matching TRBD1. Germline lookup yields CDR1 SEHNR and CDR2 FQNEAQ (reference sequence). The length of the CDR3 is 15 residues. J gave up 10 bases and V 5 bases, and 7 bases lay outside the gene matches. CDR3 in DNA: TGTGCCAGCAGCCCCCCGGGACAGGGGGGATCACCCCTCCACTTT. It encodes CASSPPGQGGSPLHF.

This chain joins TRBV28 and TRBJ2-2; D gene ambiguous. The CDR3 runs to 16 residues. The V and J ends lost 7 bases and 0 bases respectively, with 15 bases between them. From germline, CDR1 is MDHEN and CDR2 SYDVKM. Written as DNA, the CDR3 is TGTGCCAGCACCCCGCCCGGAACACCGAACACCGGGGAGCTGTTTTTT. This translates into CASTPPGTPNTGELFF.

The chain recombines TRBV5-1 with TRBJ1-1; possibly TRBD1 for D (5 bases). Trimming took off 0 bases at V and 8 bases at J, with 11 bases between the two ends. The CDR3 length is 13 residues. The germline CDR1 and CDR2 sequences are SGHRS and YFSETQ. CDR3 coding DNA: TGCGCCAGCAGCTTGGTCGGGACGTCGGAAGCTTTCTTT. This gives the protein CASSLVGTSEAFF.

The chain joins TRBV6-5 to TRBJ2-7; 7 nucleotides line up with TRBD1. The CDR3 contains 13 residues. Germline V gene data show CDR1 as MNHEY and CDR2 as SVGAGI. V lost 6 bases and J lost 1; bases outside the gene matches: 3. The CDR3 DNA is TGTGCCAGCAGATCGACAGGGTCCTACGAGCAGTACTTC. Translated: CASRSTGSYEQYF.

The CDR3 protein is CASFAGLHTSGNTIYF. The CDR3 DNA reads as TGTGCCAGCTTCGCCGGGTTACACACCTCTGGAAACACCATATATTTT. V gene TRBV10-3 combines with J gene TRBJ1-3; no clear D. Germline V gene sequence: CDR1 ENHRY, CDR2 SYGVKD. The CDR3 is 16 amino acids. Trimming removed 10 bases at V and 0 bases at J, with 19 bases between.

The chain is built from TRBV10-2 and TRBJ2-5, with a tentative D call TRBD1 (6 bases). This CDR3 comprises 15 residues. V was cut by 8 bases and J by 5 bases, with 21 bases left in between. The germline CDR1 and CDR2 sequences are WSHSY and SAAADI. The CDR3 sequence is CASLASPGVSETQYF. The CDR3 nucleotides are TGCGCCAGCCTCGCCTCTCCAGGGGTGTCGGAGACCCAGTACTTC.

The V gene is TRBV6-5, the J gene TRBJ1-1; D is ambiguous. The CDR3 is 13 amino acids. V was shortened by 2 bases and J by 5 bases, with 9 bases between the two germline ends. The germline CDR1 and CDR2 sequences are MNHEY and SVGAGI. The CDR3 loop is CASSYDGWTEAFF. The CDR3 bases are TGTGCCAGCAGTTACGATGGGTGGACTGAAGCTTTCTTT.

The chain combines TRBV10-3 with TRBJ2-2; D possibly matches TRBD1 or TRBD2 (5 bases each). V shed 3 bases and J shed 6 bases, with 17 bases lying between them. This CDR3 is built from 16 residues. The germline CDR1 and CDR2 sequences are ENHRY and SYGVKD. The CDR3, as DNA: TGTGCCATCAGTGAAGGGGCGGGCAATGTTCCCGGGGAGCTGTTTTTT. This encodes CAISEGAGNVPGELFF.

The chain is built from TRBV5-4 and TRBJ1-5; the D is unclear. Deletions cut 4 bases from V and 6 bases from J, with 11 bases between. The CDR3 is made up of 13 amino acids. Per the germline V gene, CDR1 is SGHNT and CDR2 is YYREEE (reference sequence). Here the CDR3 reads CASSPSPAQPQHF. CDR3 nucleotide sequence: TGTGCCAGCAGCCCGAGCCCCGCTCAGCCCCAGCATTTT.

J is TRBJ2-2 and V is TRBV9, with 8 positions matching TRBD2. CDR3 length: 18 residues. V lost 3 bases to trimming and J lost 5 bases; unmatched junction nucleotides: 15. Per the germline V gene, CDR1 is SGDLS and CDR2 is YYNGEE. CDR3: CASSASGGLALGTGELFF. CDR3 coding DNA: TGTGCCAGCAGCGCCTCTGGTGGACTAGCCCTGGGGACCGGGGAGCTGTTTTTT.

V usage is TRBV7-9 and J usage is TRBJ1-2; a possible D gene is TRBD1 (6 bases). The V and J ends lost 5 bases and 4 bases respectively, with 14 bases between them. This CDR3 has 14 residues. CDR1 is SEHNR and CDR2 is FQNEAQ in the germline V gene (reference sequence). CDR3 sequence reads: CASSQQGLLYGYTF. CDR3 nucleotides: TGTGCCAGCAGCCAACAGGGCCTTCTCTATGGCTACACCTTC. Based on the CDR3 plus reference TRBV7-9 and TRBJ1-2, the full variable domain is DTGVSQNPRHKITKRGQNVTFRCDPISEHNRLYWYRQTLGQGPEFLTYFQNEAQLEKSRLLSDRFSAERPKGSFSTLEIQRTEQGDSAMYLCASSQQGLLYGYTFGSGTRLTVV.

V and J are TRBV30 and TRBJ1-6; TRBD1 is a possible D gene (6 bases). Germline V gene sequence: CDR1 GTSNPN, CDR2 SVGIG (reference sequence). The V end lost 1 base, the J end lost 3 bases, and 10 bases lay between the germline ends. The CDR3 length is 15 residues. The DNA for the CDR3 is TGTGCCTGGAGTGCAGGGGACGTCTATAATTCACCCCTCCACTTT. This codes for CAWSAGDVYNSPLHF.